This T cell receptor (beta chain) was identified during a study of OX40 agonist ivuxolimab in advanced cancers. Study context: A male proportion of more than 75% was recorded, with mean age approximately 56 years and range about 20 to 85.

TCRdb's table, derived via immunoSEQ multiplex PCR, lists solely in-frame clones and lacks some. The sample has 40,000 to 60,000 clones, 79% seen once. Germline loops: CDR1 MGHDK, CDR2 SYGVNS. Trimming shortened V by 4 bases and J by 0 bases, and 15 bases separated the two germline ends. CDR3 length equals 16 residues. Autoimmune disease history or systemic immunosuppression barred patients. This clonotype originated in an adult with an advanced solid tumor such as melanoma, head and neck, liver or kidney cancer. The specimen comprised CD4+ or CD8+ T cells sorted from blood, sampled in a trial of the OX40 agonist ivuxolimab. J is TRBJ1-1 and V is TRBV25-1, with a tentative D call TRBD1 (5 bases). The CDR3 DNA is TGTGCCAGCAGTGCCGGGGGTGTTATAATGAACACTGAAGCTTTCTTT. Its translation: CASSAGGVIMNTEAFF.